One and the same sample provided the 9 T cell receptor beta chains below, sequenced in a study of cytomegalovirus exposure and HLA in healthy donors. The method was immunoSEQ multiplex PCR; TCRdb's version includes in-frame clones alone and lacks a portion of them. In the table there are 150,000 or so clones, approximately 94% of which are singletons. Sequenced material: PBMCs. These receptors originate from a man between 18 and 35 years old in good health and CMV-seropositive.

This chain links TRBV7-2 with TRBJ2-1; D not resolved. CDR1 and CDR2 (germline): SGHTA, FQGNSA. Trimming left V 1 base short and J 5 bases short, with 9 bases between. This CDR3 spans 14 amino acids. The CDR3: CASSLVIDHNEQFF. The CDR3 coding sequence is TGTGCCAGCAGCTTAGTGATAGATCACAATGAGCAGTTCTTC.

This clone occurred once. The CDR3 region has the DNA TGTGCCAGCAGTTCCAGCGGGGTGACCTACGAGCAGTACTTC. Amino acid sequence: CASSSSGVTYEQYF. The rearrangement links TRBV28 to TRBJ2-7; 7 bases match TRBD2. V trimming: 4 bases; J trimming: 2 bases; junction bases outside the gene matches: 5. Germline CDR1 reads MDHEN; CDR2 reads SYDVKM. CDR3 length: 14 amino acids.

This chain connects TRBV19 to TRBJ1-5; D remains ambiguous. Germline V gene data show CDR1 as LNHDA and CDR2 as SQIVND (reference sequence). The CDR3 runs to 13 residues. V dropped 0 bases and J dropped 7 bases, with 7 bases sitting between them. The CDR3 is CASSIDPSQPQHF. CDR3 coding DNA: TGTGCCAGTAGTATAGATCCATCCCAGCCCCAGCATTTT. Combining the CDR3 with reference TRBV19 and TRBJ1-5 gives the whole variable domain DGGITQSPKYLFRKEGQNVTLSCEQNLNHDAMYWYRQDPGQGLRLIYYSQIVNDFQKGDIAEGYSVSREKKESFPLTVTSAQKNPTAFYLCASSIDPSQPQHFGDGTRLSIL.

The DNA of the CDR3 is TGTGCCAGCAGCGCCACAACAGGGGAAGAGACCCAGTACTTC. The encoded protein is CASSATTGEETQYF. The chain links TRBV2 to TRBJ2-5; 7 bases line up with TRBD1. CDR1 and CDR2 from the germline V gene are SNHLY and FYNNEI. This CDR3 contains 14 residues. V dropped 6 bases and J dropped 3; count of bases not matched to a gene: 7.

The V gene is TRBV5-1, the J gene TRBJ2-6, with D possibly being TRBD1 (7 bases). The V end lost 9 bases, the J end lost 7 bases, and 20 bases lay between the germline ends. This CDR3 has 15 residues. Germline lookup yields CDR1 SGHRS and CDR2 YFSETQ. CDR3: CATATGTLGANVLTF. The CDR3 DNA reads TGCGCCACCGCGACAGGGACTCTGGGCGCCAACGTCCTGACTTTC. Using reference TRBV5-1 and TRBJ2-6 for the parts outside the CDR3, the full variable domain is KAGVTQTPRYLIKTRGQQVTLSCSPISGHRSVSWYQQTPGQGLQFLFEYFSETQRNKGNFPGRFSGRQFSNSRSEMNVSTLELGDSALYLCATATGTLGANVLTFGAGSRLTVL.

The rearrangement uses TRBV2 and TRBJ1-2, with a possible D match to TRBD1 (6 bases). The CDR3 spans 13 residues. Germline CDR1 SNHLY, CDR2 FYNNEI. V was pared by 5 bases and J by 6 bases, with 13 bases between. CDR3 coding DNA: TGTGCCAGCAGTAGGGACACTGAAGATGGCTACACCTTC. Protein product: CASSRDTEDGYTF. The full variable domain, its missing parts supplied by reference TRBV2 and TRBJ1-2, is EPEVTQTPSHQVTQMGQEVILRCVPISNHLYFYWYRQILGQKVEFLVSFYNNEISEKSEIFDDQFSVERPDGSNFTLKIRSTKLEDSAMYFCASSRDTEDGYTFGSGTRLTVV.

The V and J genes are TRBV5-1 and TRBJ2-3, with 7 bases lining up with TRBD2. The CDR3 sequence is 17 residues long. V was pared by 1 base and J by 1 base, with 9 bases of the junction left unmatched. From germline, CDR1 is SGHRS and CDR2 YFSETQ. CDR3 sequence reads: CASSLLGGGGRTDTQYF. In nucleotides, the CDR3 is TGCGCCAGCAGCTTGCTCGGCGGGGGAGGCCGCACAGATACGCAGTATTTT.

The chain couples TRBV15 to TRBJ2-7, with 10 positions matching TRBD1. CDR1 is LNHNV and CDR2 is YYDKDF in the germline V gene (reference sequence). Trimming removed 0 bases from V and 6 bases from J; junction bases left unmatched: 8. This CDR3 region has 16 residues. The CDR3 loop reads CATSRESGTGVAEQYF. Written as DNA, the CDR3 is TGTGCCACCAGCAGAGAATCCGGGACAGGGGTAGCCGAGCAGTACTTC.

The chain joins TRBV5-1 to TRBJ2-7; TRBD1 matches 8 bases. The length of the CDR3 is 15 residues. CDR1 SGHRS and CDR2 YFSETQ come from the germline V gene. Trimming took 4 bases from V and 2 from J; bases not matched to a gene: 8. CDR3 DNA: TGCGCCAGCAGCGCGAAACAGGGGGGCGCCTACGAGCAGTACTTC. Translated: CASSAKQGGAYEQYF.